This passage covers 3 T cell receptor beta chains from one sample sequenced in a study of blood T cells in healthy people across ages. For the second PCR, which ran for about 7 to 11 cycles, a sample-barcoded 5' primer and a J-beta primer mix were used. MiXCR, run by TCRdb on the 5' RACE reads, gives a single entry per CDR3 protein. This sample has 1.5 million or so distinct CDR3 sequences; roughly 43% occur once, and the top ten carry about 4%. The sequencing sample was made of blood. These TCRs come from a woman aged 18-29 years in good health.

CDR3 loop: CSAPTAYETEAFF. CDR3 sequence (DNA): TGCAGTGCCCCGACGGCCTACGAGACTGAAGCTTTCTTT. The gene calls are TRBV20-1 and TRBJ1-1; no reliable D call. The CDR3 covers 13 residues. With 6 bases removed from V and 5 bases from J, the gap between germline ends came to 16 bases. In germline, CDR1 is DFQATT, CDR2 SNEGSKA (reference sequence).

Of note for this clonotype: This clone may be a read error of a much larger clone one base away. The chain uses TRBV7-9 and TRBJ2-4, with TRBD2 identical over 14 bases. The V segment lost 6 bases and the J segment 13 bases; nucleotides outside the gene matches: 11. CDR1 is SEHNR and CDR2 is FQNEAQ in the germline V gene (reference sequence). The CDR3 has 15 residues. The CDR3 sequence is CASRPGLAGGYGQYF. The DNA of the CDR3 is TGTGCCAGCAGACCAGGACTAGCGGGAGGCTACGGGCAGTACTTC.

The rearrangement joins TRBV5-1 to TRBJ1-1, with unresolved D. Trimming left V 0 bases short and J 0 bases short, with 9 bases between. The germline CDR1 and CDR2 sequences are SGHRS and YFSETQ. The length of the CDR3 is 15 residues. In DNA form, the CDR3 reads TGCGCCAGCAGCTTGGTCGCAGATATGAACACTGAAGCTTTCTTT. It specifies CASSLVADMNTEAFF.